The T cell receptor (beta chain) described here comes from a study of graft-versus-host responses after intestinal transplantation. Libraries were prepared by immunoSEQ multiplex PCR; TCRdb keeps only in-frame clonotypes and omits some of them. The table includes 90,000 to 150,000 clones, around 96% detected once. CDR1 SGDLS and CDR2 YYNGEE come from the germline V gene. The CDR3 covers 16 residues. V dropped 0 bases and J dropped 2 bases, with 12 bases sitting between them. With regard to this clone: Its antigen remains unidentified.

This sample comprised unstimulated CD8+ T cells sorted from spleen or lymph node cells, obtained before intestinal transplant. This rearrangement joins TRBV9 to TRBJ2-1, with D perhaps matching TRBD1 or TRBD2 (6 bases each). The clonotype was recovered from a human donor who received an intestinal transplant. CDR3 protein: CASSVGLGGTYNEQFF. The CDR3 DNA follows: TGTGCCAGCAGCGTAGGACTAGGGGGGACCTACAATGAGCAGTTCTTC.